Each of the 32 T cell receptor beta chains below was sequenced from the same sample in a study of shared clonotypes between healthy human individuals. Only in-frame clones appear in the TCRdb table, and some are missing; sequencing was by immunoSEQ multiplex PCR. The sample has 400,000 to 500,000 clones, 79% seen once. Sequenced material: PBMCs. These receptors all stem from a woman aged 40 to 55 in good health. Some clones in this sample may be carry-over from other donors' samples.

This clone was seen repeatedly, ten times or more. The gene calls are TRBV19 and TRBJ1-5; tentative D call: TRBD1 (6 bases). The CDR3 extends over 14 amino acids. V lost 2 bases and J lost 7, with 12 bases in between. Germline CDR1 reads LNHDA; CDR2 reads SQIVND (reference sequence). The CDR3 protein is CASSITGNGQPQHF. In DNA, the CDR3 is TGTGCCAGTAGTATAACAGGGAATGGGCAGCCCCAGCATTTT.

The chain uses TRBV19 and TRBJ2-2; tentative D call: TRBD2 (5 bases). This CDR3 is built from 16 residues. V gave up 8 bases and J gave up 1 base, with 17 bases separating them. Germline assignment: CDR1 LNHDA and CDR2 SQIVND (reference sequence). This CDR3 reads CASEGEPYRNTGELFF. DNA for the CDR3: TGTGCCAGTGAGGGAGAACCTTATAGGAACACCGGGGAGCTGTTTTTT.

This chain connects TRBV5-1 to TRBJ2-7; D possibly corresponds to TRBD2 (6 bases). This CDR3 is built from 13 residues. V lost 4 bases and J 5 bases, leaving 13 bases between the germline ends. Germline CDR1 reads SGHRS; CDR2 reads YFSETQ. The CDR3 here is CASSPTSFDEQYF. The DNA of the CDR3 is TGCGCCAGCAGCCCGACTAGTTTCGACGAGCAGTACTTC.

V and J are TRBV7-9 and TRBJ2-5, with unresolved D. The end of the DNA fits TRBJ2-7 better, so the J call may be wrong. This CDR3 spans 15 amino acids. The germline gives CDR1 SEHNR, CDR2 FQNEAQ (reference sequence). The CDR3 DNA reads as TGTGCCAGCAGCTCCTCCTCGGACGGCTCCTACGAGCAGTACTTC. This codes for CASSSSSDGSYEQYF.

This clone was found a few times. DNA for the CDR3: TGTGCCAGCAGCTTCCACCCCAATCAGCCCCAGCATTTT. The encoded protein is CASSFHPNQPQHF. The chain employs TRBV5-4 and TRBJ1-5; D is uncertain. The CDR3 has 13 residues. CDR1 and CDR2 (germline): SGHNT, YYREEE (reference sequence). Trimming took off 2 bases at V and 3 bases at J, with 6 bases between the two ends.

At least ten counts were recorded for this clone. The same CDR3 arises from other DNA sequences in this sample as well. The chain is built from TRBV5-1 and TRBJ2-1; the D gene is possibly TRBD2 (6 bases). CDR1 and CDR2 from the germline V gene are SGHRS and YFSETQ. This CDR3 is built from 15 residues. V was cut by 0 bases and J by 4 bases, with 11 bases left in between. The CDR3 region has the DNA TGCGCCAGCAGCTTGGAAACAAGCGGGTACAATGAGCAGTTCTTC. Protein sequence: CASSLETSGYNEQFF.

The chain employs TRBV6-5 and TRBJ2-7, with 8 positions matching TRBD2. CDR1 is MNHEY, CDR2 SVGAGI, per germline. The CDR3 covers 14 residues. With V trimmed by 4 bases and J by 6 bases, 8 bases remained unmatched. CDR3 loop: CASSSSTRGGEQYF. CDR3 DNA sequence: TGTGCCAGCAGTTCCTCGACCCGGGGGGGCGAGCAGTACTTC.

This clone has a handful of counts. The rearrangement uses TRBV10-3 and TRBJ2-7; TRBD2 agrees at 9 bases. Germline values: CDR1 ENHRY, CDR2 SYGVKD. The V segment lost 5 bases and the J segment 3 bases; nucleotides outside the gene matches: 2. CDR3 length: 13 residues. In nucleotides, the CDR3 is TGTGCCATCAGTAGCGGGAGGTACTACGAGCAGTACTTC. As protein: CAISSGRYYEQYF.

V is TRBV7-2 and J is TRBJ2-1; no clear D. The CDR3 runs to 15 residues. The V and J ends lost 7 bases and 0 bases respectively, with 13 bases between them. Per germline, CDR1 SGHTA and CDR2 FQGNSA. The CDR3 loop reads CASTPYGISYNEQFF. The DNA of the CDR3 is TGTGCCAGCACCCCTTATGGTATCTCCTACAATGAGCAGTTCTTC. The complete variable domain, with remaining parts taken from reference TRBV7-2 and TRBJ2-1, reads GAGVSQSPSNKVTEKGKDVELRCDPISGHTALYWYRQSLGQGLEFLIYFQGNSAPDKSGLPSDRFSAERTGGSVSTLTIQRTQQEDSAVYLCASTPYGISYNEQFFGPGTRLTVL.

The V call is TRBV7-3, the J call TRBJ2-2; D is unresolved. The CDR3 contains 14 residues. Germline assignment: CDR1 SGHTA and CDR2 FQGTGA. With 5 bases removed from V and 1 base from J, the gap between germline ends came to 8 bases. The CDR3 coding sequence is TGTGCCAGCAGCGTTACATGGAACACCGGGGAGCTGTTTTTT. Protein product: CASSVTWNTGELFF.

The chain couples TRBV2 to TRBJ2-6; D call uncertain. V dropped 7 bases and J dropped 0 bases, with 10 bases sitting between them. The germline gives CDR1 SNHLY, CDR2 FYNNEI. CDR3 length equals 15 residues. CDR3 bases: TGTGCCAGCACCAGGAACCCCTCTGGGGCCAACGTCCTGACTTTC. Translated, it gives CASTRNPSGANVLTF.

The CDR3 sequence: CASSGDIWSTYEQYF. The CDR3 DNA follows: TGTGCCAGCAGTGGGGACATTTGGTCCACCTACGAGCAGTACTTC. The chain couples TRBV6-5 to TRBJ2-7, with D maybe TRBD1 (6 bases). This CDR3 comprises 15 residues. Trimming pared 5 bases from V and 2 bases from J, leaving 16 bases between. Germline CDR1 is MNHEY and CDR2 is SVGAGI.

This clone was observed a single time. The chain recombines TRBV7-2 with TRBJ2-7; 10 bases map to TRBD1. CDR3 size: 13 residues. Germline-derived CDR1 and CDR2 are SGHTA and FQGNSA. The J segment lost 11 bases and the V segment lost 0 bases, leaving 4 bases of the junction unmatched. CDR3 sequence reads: CASSLAQGQGKYF. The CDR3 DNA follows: TGTGCCAGCAGCTTAGCGCAGGGACAGGGGAAGTACTTC. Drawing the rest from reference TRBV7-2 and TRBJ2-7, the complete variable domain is GAGVSQSPSNKVTEKGKDVELRCDPISGHTALYWYRQSLGQGLEFLIYFQGNSAPDKSGLPSDRFSAERTGGSVSTLTIQRTQQEDSAVYLCASSLAQGQGKYFGPGTRLTVT.

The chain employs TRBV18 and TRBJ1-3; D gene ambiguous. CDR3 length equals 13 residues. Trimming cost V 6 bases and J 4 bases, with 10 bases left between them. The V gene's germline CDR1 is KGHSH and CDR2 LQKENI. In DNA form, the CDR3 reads TGTGCCAGCTCGGTCCCGAGCGGAAACACCATATATTTT. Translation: CASSVPSGNTIYF. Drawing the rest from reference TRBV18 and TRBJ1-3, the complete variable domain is NAGVMQNPRHLVRRRGQEARLRCSPMKGHSHVYWYRQLPEEGLKFMVYLQKENIIDESGMPKERFSAEFPKEGPSILRIQQVVRGDSAAYFCASSVPSGNTIYFGEGSWLTVV.

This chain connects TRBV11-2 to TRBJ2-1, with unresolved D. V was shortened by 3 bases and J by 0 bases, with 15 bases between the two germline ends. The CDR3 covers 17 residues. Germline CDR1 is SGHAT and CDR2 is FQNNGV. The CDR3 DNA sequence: TGTGCCAGCAGCTTGTTAGGCGTCCAAGTCTCCTACAATGAGCAGTTCTTC. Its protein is CASSLLGVQVSYNEQFF.

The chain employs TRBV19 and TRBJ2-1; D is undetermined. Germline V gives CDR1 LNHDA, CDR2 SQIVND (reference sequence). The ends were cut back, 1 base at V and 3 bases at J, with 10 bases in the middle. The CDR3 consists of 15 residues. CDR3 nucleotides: TGTGCCAGTAGTATAGCGACGAAAAACTACAATGAGCAGTTCTTC. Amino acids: CASSIATKNYNEQFF.

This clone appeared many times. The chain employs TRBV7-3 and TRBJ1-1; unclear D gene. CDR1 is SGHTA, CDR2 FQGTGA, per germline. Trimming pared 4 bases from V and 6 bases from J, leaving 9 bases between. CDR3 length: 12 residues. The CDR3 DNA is TGTGCCAGCAGCTCCCAATGGGCTGAAGCTTTCTTT. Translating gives CASSSQWAEAFF.

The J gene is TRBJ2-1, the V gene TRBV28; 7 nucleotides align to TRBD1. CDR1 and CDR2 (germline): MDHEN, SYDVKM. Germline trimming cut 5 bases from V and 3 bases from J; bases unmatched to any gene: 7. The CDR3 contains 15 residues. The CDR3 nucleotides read TGTGCCAGCAGTAGCACAGGGGTGAACTACAATGAGCAGTTCTTC. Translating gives CASSSTGVNYNEQFF.

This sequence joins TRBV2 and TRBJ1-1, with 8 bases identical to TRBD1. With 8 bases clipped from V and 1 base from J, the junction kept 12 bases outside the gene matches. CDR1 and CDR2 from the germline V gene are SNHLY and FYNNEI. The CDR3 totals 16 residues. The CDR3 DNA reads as TGTGCCAGCTGGGGGACAGGAGCGGGGGCGAACACTGAAGCTTTCTTT. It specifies CASWGTGAGANTEAFF.

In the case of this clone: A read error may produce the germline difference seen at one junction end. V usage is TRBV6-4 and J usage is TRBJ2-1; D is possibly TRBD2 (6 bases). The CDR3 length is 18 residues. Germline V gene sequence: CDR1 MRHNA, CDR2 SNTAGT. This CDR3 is CASSDSIRRRGTYNEQFF. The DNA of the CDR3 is TGTGCCAGCAGTGACTCGATTCGCAGGAGGGGCACCTATAATGAGCAGTTCTTC.

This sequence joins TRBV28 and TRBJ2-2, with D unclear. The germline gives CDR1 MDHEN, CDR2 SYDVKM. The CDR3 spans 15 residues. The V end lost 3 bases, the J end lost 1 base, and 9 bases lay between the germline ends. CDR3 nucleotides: TGTGCCAGCAGTTTTGCAGGTTTGAACACCGGGGAGCTGTTTTTT. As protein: CASSFAGLNTGELFF.

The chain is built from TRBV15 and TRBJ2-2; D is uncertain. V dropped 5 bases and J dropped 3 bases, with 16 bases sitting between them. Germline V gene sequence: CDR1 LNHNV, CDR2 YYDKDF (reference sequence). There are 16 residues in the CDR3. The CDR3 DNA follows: TGTGCCACCAGCGACCAAGACAAGAGGTACACCGGGGAGCTGTTTTTT. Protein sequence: CATSDQDKRYTGELFF.

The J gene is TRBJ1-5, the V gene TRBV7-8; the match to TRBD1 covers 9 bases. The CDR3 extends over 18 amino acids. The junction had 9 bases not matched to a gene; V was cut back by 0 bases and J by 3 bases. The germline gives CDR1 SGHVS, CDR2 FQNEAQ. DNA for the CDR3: TGTGCCAGCAGCTTAGCCGGGGGGGGGACAGGGATCAATCAGCCCCAGCATTTT. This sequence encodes CASSLAGGGTGINQPQHF.

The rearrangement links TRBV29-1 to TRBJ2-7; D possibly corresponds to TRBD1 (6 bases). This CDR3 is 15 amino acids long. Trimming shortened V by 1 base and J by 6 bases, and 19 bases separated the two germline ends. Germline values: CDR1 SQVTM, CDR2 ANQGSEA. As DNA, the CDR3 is TGCAGCGTTGAAGGCGGAGGACAGTTTGGAGGCGAGCAGTACTTC. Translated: CSVEGGGQFGGEQYF.

For the CDR3, the DNA is TGTGCCAGCATGGGACTCAGCGGGAGGGCTGGTACGCAGTATTTT. It specifies CASMGLSGRAGTQYF. V is TRBV28 and J is TRBJ2-3, with 10 nucleotides matching TRBD2. After removal of 7 bases from V and 8 bases from J, the junction contained 12 bases not matched to a gene. Germline V lookup: CDR1 MDHEN, CDR2 SYDVKM. The CDR3 is made up of 15 amino acids. The full variable domain, its missing parts supplied by reference TRBV28 and TRBJ2-3, is DVKVTQSSRYLVKRTGEKVFLECVQDMDHENMFWYRQDPGLGLRLIYFSYDVKMKEKGDIPEGYSVSREKKERFSLILESASTNQTSMYLCASMGLSGRAGTQYFGPGTRLTVL.

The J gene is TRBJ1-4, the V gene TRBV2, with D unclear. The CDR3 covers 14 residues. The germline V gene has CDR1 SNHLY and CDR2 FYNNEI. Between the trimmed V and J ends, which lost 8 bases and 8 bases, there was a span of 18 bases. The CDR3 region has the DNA TGTGCCAGCCAGATCGGAGGCGGAGGGGAAAAACTGTTTTTT. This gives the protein CASQIGGGGEKLFF.

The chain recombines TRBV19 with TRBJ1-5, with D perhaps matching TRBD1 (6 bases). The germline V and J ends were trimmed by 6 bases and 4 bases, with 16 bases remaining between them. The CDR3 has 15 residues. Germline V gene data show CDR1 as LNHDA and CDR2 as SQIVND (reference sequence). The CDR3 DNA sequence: TGTGCCAGTAGAGGCGGGGGGCTAGGAAATCAGCCCCAGCATTTT. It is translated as CASRGGGLGNQPQHF. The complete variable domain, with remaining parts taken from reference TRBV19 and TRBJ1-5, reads DGGITQSPKYLFRKEGQNVTLSCEQNLNHDAMYWYRQDPGQGLRLIYYSQIVNDFQKGDIAEGYSVSREKKESFPLTVTSAQKNPTAFYLCASRGGGLGNQPQHFGDGTRLSIL.

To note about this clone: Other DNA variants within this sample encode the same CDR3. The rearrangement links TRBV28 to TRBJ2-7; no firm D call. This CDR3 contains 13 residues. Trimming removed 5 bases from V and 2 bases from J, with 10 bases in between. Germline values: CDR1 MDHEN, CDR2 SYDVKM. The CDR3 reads CASSPPAPYEQYF. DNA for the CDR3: TGTGCCAGCAGTCCTCCGGCCCCCTACGAGCAGTACTTC.

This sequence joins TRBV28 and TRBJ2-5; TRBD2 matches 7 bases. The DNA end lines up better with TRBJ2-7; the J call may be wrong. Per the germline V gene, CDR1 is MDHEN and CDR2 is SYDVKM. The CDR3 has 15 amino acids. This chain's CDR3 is CASTTTGGSLYEQYF. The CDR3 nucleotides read TGTGCCAGCACCACCACGGGGGGTTCCCTCTACGAGCAGTACTTC.

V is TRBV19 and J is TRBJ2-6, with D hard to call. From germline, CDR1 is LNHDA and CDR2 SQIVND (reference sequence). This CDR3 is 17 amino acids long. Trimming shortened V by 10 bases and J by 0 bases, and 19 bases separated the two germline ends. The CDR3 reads CATSSLGKSSGANVLTF. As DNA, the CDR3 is TGTGCCACCTCGTCGTTAGGCAAGAGCTCTGGGGCCAACGTCCTGACTTTC.

CDR3 coding DNA: TGTGCCAGCAGCACCACACGAAACACCGGGGAGCTGTTTTTT. Translating gives CASSTTRNTGELFF. V and J are TRBV4-2 and TRBJ2-2; D ambiguous. V lost 5 bases and J 2 bases, leaving 9 bases between the germline ends. This CDR3 contains 14 residues. CDR1 is LGHNA and CDR2 is YNFKEQ in the germline V gene.

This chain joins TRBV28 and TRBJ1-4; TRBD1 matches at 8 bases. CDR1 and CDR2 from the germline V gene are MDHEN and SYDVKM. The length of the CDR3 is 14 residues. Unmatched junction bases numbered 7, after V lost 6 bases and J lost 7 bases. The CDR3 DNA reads TGTGCCAGCAGGAACAGGGGGGAGGTTGAAAAACTGTTTTTT. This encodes CASRNRGEVEKLFF. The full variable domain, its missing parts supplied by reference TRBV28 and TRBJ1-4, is DVKVTQSSRYLVKRTGEKVFLECVQDMDHENMFWYRQDPGLGLRLIYFSYDVKMKEKGDIPEGYSVSREKKERFSLILESASTNQTSMYLCASRNRGEVEKLFFGSGTQLSVL.